These 25 T cell receptor beta chains share one sample of origin, sequenced in a study of cytomegalovirus exposure and HLA in healthy donors. Use of 60 Vbeta and 13 Jbeta primers characterized the PCR. The assay was immunoSEQ multiplex PCR, and TCRdb's table has in-frame clones only and misses some. The repertoire holds 75,000 to 90,000 clones, with 70% to 80% as singletons. Sequencing was performed on PBMCs. The receptors stem from a man aged 45 to 65 in good health and CMV-seronegative.

The rearrangement links TRBV30 to TRBJ2-2, with D perhaps TRBD1 (6 bases). Trimming cost V 3 bases and J 7 bases, with 18 bases left between them. The CDR3 covers 15 residues. CDR1 and CDR2 (germline): GTSNPN, SVGIG (reference sequence). The CDR3 loop is CAWSHRVLFGGELFF. The CDR3 nucleotides are TGTGCCTGGAGCCACAGGGTTCTGTTTGGCGGGGAGCTGTTTTTT.

V is TRBV10-3 and J is TRBJ1-1; TRBD1 is a possible D gene (5 bases). This CDR3 region has 14 residues. Trimming took 6 bases from V and 1 from J, leaving 12 bases between them. Germline V gene sequence: CDR1 ENHRY, CDR2 SYGVKD. The CDR3 reads CAIRPGGENTEAFF. The CDR3 nucleotides are TGTGCCATCAGGCCGGGGGGGGAGAACACTGAAGCTTTCTTT.

This clone was seen a single time. J is TRBJ2-1 and V is TRBV23-1; tentatively, D is TRBD1 (6 bases). TRBV23-1 is reported as an ORF; its role is uncertain. Trimming removed 0 bases at V and 13 bases at J, with 10 bases between. The CDR3 totals 12 residues. CDR3 nucleotides: TGCGCCAGCAGTCAATCGGAGACAGGTCAGTTCTTC. Translation gives CASSQSETGQFF.

The chain joins TRBV6-1 to TRBJ2-1; TRBD2 matches 16 bases. The CDR3 is 21 amino acids. Germline values: CDR1 MNHNS, CDR2 SASEGT. Losses at the gene ends were 2 bases for V and 2 bases for J; bases not matched to a gene: 12. The CDR3 DNA reads TGTGCCAGCAGTGAACAGTTGTTAGCGGGACTAGCGGGGGGGACCTACAATGAGCAGTTCTTC. Residues: CASSEQLLAGLAGGTYNEQFF.

The rearrangement uses TRBV30 and TRBJ2-5; 9 nucleotides agree with TRBD2. J lost 1 base, V lost 4 bases, and 4 bases had no gene match. The V gene's germline CDR1 is GTSNPN and CDR2 SVGIG (reference sequence). The CDR3 runs 14 residues. CDR3 coding DNA: TGTGCCTGGACCGCGGGGGGGCGCCAAGAGACCCAGTACTTC. The encoded protein is CAWTAGGRQETQYF.

This clone was seen a few times. The chain joins TRBV11-2 to TRBJ1-1; D perhaps matches TRBD1 (6 bases). Germline CDR1 is SGHAT and CDR2 is FQNNGV. The CDR3 consists of 15 residues. V lost 3 bases and J 2 bases, leaving 13 bases between the germline ends. For the CDR3, the DNA is TGTGCCAGCAGCTTTTGGCAGGGGATTAACACTGAAGCTTTCTTT. Translated: CASSFWQGINTEAFF.

V and J are TRBV18 and TRBJ1-3, with a tentative D call TRBD1 (6 bases). The germline V and J ends were trimmed by 1 base and 4 bases, with 20 bases remaining between them. The CDR3 spans 18 residues. The germline gives CDR1 KGHSH, CDR2 LQKENI. The CDR3 sequence: CASSPRRTALATGNTIYF. CDR3 coding DNA: TGTGCCAGCTCACCACGGAGGACAGCTTTGGCCACCGGAAACACCATATATTTT.

This chain joins TRBV30 and TRBJ1-5; 8 bases agree with TRBD1. V lost 5 bases and J lost 6; bases outside the gene matches: 9. CDR1 is GTSNPN and CDR2 is SVGIG in the germline V gene (reference sequence). There are 14 residues in the CDR3. The CDR3 region has the DNA TGTGCCTGGGACAGGACAGGGAGTAGTCAGCCCCAGCATTTT. Its translation: CAWDRTGSSQPQHF. Full variable domain (rest looked up from reference TRBV30 and TRBJ1-5): SQTIHQWPATLVQPVGSPLSLECTVEGTSNPNLYWYRQAAGRGLQLLFYSVGIGQISSEVPQNLSASRPQDRQFILSSKKLLLSDSGFYLCAWDRTGSSQPQHFGDGTRLSIL.

This chain links TRBV7-9 with TRBJ1-1; 7 nucleotides agree with TRBD1. CDR1 and CDR2 from the germline V gene are SEHNR and FQNEAQ (reference sequence). Germline trimming cut 4 bases from V and 4 bases from J; bases unmatched to any gene: 12. The CDR3 sequence is 16 residues long. The CDR3 reads CASSSPRGRVGTEAFF. For the CDR3, the DNA is TGTGCCAGCAGCTCGCCGAGGGGGCGGGTTGGCACTGAAGCTTTCTTT.

J is TRBJ1-5 and V is TRBV10-3, with 10 bases matching TRBD1. The CDR3 covers 14 residues. V lost 6 bases and J lost 6; bases outside the gene matches: 5. Germline loops: CDR1 ENHRY, CDR2 SYGVKD. The CDR3 region is CAIRAGQGGQPQHF. The CDR3 DNA sequence: TGTGCCATCAGGGCAGGACAGGGGGGTCAGCCCCAGCATTTT.

J is TRBJ1-1 and V is TRBV18; D might be TRBD1 (5 bases). Germline V CDR1 and CDR2: KGHSH, LQKENI. There are 15 residues in the CDR3. Trimming left V 8 bases short and J 3 bases short, with 19 bases between. The CDR3 DNA follows: TGTGCCAGCACCCTCGTTCAGGGCCTTGACACTGAAGCTTTCTTT. Encoded protein: CASTLVQGLDTEAFF.

The CDR3 coding sequence is TGTGCCATCAGTGAGGACGATACCCTGTCTAGCGAGCAGTACTTC. Amino acid sequence: CAISEDDTLSSEQYF. The chain links TRBV10-3 to TRBJ2-5; no definite D call. TRBJ2-7 explains the end of the DNA better; the J call may be wrong. Germline V CDR1 and CDR2: ENHRY, SYGVKD. The CDR3 extends over 15 amino acids.

The chain recombines TRBV11-2 with TRBJ2-3, with D possibly matching TRBD1 (5 bases). The CDR3 length is 13 residues. V dropped 7 bases and J dropped 4 bases, with 12 bases sitting between them. Germline V CDR1 and CDR2: SGHAT, FQNNGV. CDR3 region: CASNEQDPDTQYF. CDR3 nucleotide sequence: TGTGCCAGCAACGAACAGGATCCAGATACGCAGTATTTT.

The rearrangement uses TRBV6-5 and TRBJ1-1; 7 nucleotides line up with TRBD1. The CDR3 length is 13 residues. Per the germline V gene, CDR1 is MNHEY and CDR2 is SVGAGI. With 4 bases clipped from V and 6 bases from J, the junction kept 5 bases outside the gene matches. The CDR3 is CASSSNRGAEAFF. In DNA, the CDR3 is TGTGCCAGCAGTTCAAACAGGGGTGCTGAAGCTTTCTTT.

The chain combines TRBV4-2 with TRBJ2-5; 10 bases are shared with TRBD1. With the DNA end fitting TRBJ2-7 better, the J assignment may be wrong. There are 15 residues in the CDR3. Germline CDR1 and CDR2: LGHNA and YNFKEQ. CDR3 region: CASSQDRDRGTEQYF. As DNA, the CDR3 is TGTGCCAGCAGCCAAGACCGGGACAGGGGTACCGAGCAGTACTTC.

This chain links TRBV18 with TRBJ2-5, with D unresolved. The J call is uncertain, as TRBJ2-7 better fits the DNA end. Per germline, CDR1 KGHSH and CDR2 LQKENI. The CDR3 sequence is 15 residues long. CDR3 in DNA: TGTGCCAGCTCACGAACACGGGTCGGCTTCGACGAGCAGTACTTC. Translation gives CASSRTRVGFDEQYF.

This chain uses TRBV5-1 with TRBJ2-7, with D unclear. CDR1 and CDR2 (germline): SGHRS, YFSETQ. The V end was cut by 4 bases, the J end by 2 bases, with 13 bases between. The CDR3 spans 14 residues. The CDR3 nucleotides read TGCGCCAGCAGCCTCAACACGAAAACCTACGAGCAGTACTTC. It encodes CASSLNTKTYEQYF.

V gene TRBV29-1 combines with J gene TRBJ1-2; 9 nucleotides agree with TRBD1. The germline V gene encodes CDR1 SQVTM and CDR2 ANQGSEA. J gave up 7 bases and V 6 bases, and 18 bases lay outside the gene matches. There are 16 residues in the CDR3. CDR3 amino acids: CSVENGQGNTWGGYTF. In nucleotides, the CDR3 is TGCAGCGTGGAAAATGGACAGGGGAATACGTGGGGTGGCTACACCTTC.

There are a few counts of this clone. The rearrangement joins TRBV6-4 to TRBJ1-4; 9 bases fit TRBD1. Germline CDR1 is MRHNA and CDR2 is SNTAGT. J gave up 7 bases and V 0 bases, and 9 bases lay outside the gene matches. The CDR3 runs to 17 residues. CDR3 sequence reads: CASSDSILGQGAEKLFF. The DNA for the CDR3 is TGTGCCAGCAGTGACTCGATTCTGGGACAGGGAGCTGAAAAACTGTTTTTT.

CDR3 bases: TGTGCCAGCAGCTTAGAGTATGAGGGTGGGACAGGGGCAAGTGAGCAGTACTTC. It specifies CASSLEYEGGTGASEQYF. The chain uses TRBV7-6 and TRBJ2-5; 10 bases map to TRBD1. V lost 1 base to trimming and J lost 11 bases; unmatched junction nucleotides: 19. The germline V gene has CDR1 SGHVS and CDR2 FNYEAQ. This CDR3 comprises 18 residues. Looking up the rest from reference TRBV7-6 and TRBJ2-5 gives the full variable domain: GAGVSQSPRYKVTKRGQDVALRCDPISGHVSLYWYRQALGQGPEFLTYFNYEAQQDKSGLPNDRFSAERPEGSISTLTIQRTEQRDSAMYRCASSLEYEGGTGASEQYFGPGTRLLVL.

This clone was counted a few times. This chain links TRBV2 with TRBJ1-4, with 9 bases aligning to TRBD1. The CDR3 covers 14 residues. The V segment lost 2 bases and the J segment 8 bases; nucleotides outside the gene matches: 3. Germline V gene data show CDR1 as SNHLY and CDR2 as FYNNEI. The CDR3 spells CASSEWGQGEKLFF. CDR3 in DNA: TGTGCCAGCAGTGAATGGGGACAGGGAGAAAAACTGTTTTTT.

This clone showed up just once. The V and J genes are TRBV5-1 and TRBJ2-2; D remains ambiguous. The germline V and J ends were trimmed by 0 bases and 4 bases, with 10 bases remaining between them. The CDR3 is made up of 15 amino acids. Germline V gene sequence: CDR1 SGHRS, CDR2 YFSETQ. As DNA, the CDR3 is TGCGCCAGCAGCTTGGCCCTGCAGTCCACCGGGGAGCTGTTTTTT. Residues: CASSLALQSTGELFF.

This clone came up once. V gene TRBV7-8 combines with J gene TRBJ1-1; D is unclear. Trimming shortened V by 3 bases and J by 3 bases, and 11 bases separated the two germline ends. Germline V CDR1 and CDR2: SGHVS, FQNEAQ. CDR3 length: 14 amino acids. As DNA, the CDR3 is TGTGCCAGCAGCTTCGAGGGAATTCACACTGAAGCTTTCTTT. Protein: CASSFEGIHTEAFF.

This clone occurred a few times. The chain combines TRBV28 with TRBJ1-2; D remains ambiguous. The CDR3 spans 11 residues. Germline CDR1 reads MDHEN; CDR2 reads SYDVKM. The ends were cut back, 5 bases at V and 12 bases at J, with 13 bases in the middle. The CDR3 sequence: CASSPTREHTF. CDR3 nucleotides: TGTGCCAGCAGTCCCACACGGGAGCACACCTTC.

This clone has only a few counts. The chain joins TRBV10-3 to TRBJ1-5; no reliable D call. CDR1 and CDR2 (germline): ENHRY, SYGVKD. This CDR3 region has 14 residues. V was cut by 4 bases and J by 0 bases, with 7 bases left in between. CDR3 nucleotide sequence: TGTGCCATCAGTGGATCAGATAGCAATCAGCCCCAGCATTTT. It translates to CAISGSDSNQPQHF.